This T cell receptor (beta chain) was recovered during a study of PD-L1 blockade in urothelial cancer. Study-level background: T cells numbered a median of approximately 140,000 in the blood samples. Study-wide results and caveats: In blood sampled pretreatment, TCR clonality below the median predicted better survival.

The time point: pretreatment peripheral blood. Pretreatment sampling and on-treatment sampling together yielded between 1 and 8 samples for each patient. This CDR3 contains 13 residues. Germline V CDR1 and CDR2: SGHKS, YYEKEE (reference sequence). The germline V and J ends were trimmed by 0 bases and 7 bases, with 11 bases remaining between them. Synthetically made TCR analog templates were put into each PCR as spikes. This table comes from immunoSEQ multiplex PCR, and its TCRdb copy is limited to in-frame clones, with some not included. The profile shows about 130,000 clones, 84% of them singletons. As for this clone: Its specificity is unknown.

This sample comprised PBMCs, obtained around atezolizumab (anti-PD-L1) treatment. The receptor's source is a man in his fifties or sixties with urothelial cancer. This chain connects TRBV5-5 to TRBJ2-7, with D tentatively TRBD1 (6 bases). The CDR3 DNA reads TGTGCCAGCAGCTTGGACAGGGACGAAGAGCAGTACTTC. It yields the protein CASSLDRDEEQYF.